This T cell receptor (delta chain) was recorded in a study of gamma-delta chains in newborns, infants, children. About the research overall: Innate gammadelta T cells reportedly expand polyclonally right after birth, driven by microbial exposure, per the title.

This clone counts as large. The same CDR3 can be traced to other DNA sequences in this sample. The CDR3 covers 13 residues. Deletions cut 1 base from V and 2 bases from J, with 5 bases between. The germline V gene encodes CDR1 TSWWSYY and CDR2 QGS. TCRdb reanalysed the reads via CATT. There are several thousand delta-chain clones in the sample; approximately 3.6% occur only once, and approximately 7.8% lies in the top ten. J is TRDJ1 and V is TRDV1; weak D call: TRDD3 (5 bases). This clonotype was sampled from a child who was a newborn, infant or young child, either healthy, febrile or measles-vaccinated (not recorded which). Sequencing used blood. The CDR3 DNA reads TGTGCTCTTGGGGAACGGGGGACCGATAAACTCATCTTT. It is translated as CALGERGTDKLIF.